One sample yielded the 9 T cell receptor beta chains listed below, sequenced in a study of PD-1 blockade in mismatch repair-deficient tumors. Measured with immunoSEQ multiplex PCR; TCRdb has only the in-frame clones, and not every one. The sample carries over 75,000 clones, about 84% recorded once. This sample comprised peripheral blood, obtained 12 weeks after starting pembrolizumab. All receptors derive from an adult with mismatch repair-deficient cancer.

This clone has only a few counts. The chain employs TRBV29-1 and TRBJ1-2; D is unresolved. CDR1 and CDR2 from the germline V gene are SQVTM and ANQGSEA. V was clipped by 4 bases and J by 8 bases, with 8 bases between them. The CDR3 has 10 amino acids. CDR3: CSVAVEGYTF. In DNA, the CDR3 is TGCAGCGTTGCCGTGGAGGGCTACACCTTC.

The V gene is TRBV30, the J gene TRBJ1-1; TRBD1 is a possible D gene (5 bases). Germline CDR1 is GTSNPN and CDR2 is SVGIG (reference sequence). The germline V and J ends were trimmed by 4 bases and 1 base, with 22 bases remaining between them. The CDR3 covers 17 residues. CDR3 sequence reads: CAWIARGGLPTNTEAFF. For the CDR3, the DNA is TGTGCCTGGATCGCACGGGGGGGGTTGCCCACGAACACTGAAGCTTTCTTT.

The chain couples TRBV30 to TRBJ2-1, with TRBD2 identical over 9 bases. Unmatched junction bases numbered 8, after V lost 4 bases and J lost 4 bases. The germline V gene has CDR1 GTSNPN and CDR2 SVGIG (reference sequence). CDR3 size: 15 residues. CDR3 sequence (DNA): TGTGCCTGGATGGTAGCTAGCGGGGCATACAATGAGCAGTTCTTC. This encodes CAWMVASGAYNEQFF.

The chain couples TRBV19 to TRBJ2-7; 10 bases are shared with TRBD2. The CDR3 runs to 15 residues. V dropped 3 bases and J dropped 3; count of bases not matched to a gene: 5. Germline V gene data show CDR1 as LNHDA and CDR2 as SQIVND (reference sequence). The CDR3 region is CASSIPASGSYEQYF. The CDR3 DNA is TGTGCCAGTAGTATTCCGGCTAGCGGGAGCTACGAGCAGTACTTC.

The chain employs TRBV5-6 and TRBJ2-7; TRBD2 aligns across 7 bases. Germline CDR1 reads SGHDT; CDR2 reads YYEEEE. The CDR3 totals 15 residues. The V segment lost 0 bases and the J segment 3 bases; nucleotides outside the gene matches: 6. Written as DNA, the CDR3 is TGTGCCAGCAGCTTGGATTCTAGCGGACTCTACGAGCAGTACTTC. This translates into CASSLDSSGLYEQYF.

In its sample, this clone was seen a few times. The chain combines TRBV5-5 with TRBJ2-3; D is unclear. The CDR3 sequence is 17 residues long. V lost 0 bases and J lost 0, with 14 bases in between. Germline V lookup: CDR1 SGHKS, CDR2 YYEKEE (reference sequence). The CDR3 here is CASSLVTSDTSTDTQYF. The CDR3 bases are TGTGCCAGCAGCTTGGTAACTTCGGATACTAGCACAGATACGCAGTATTTT.

The count of this clone is one. A read error may account for a junction end that differs from germline. V usage is TRBV7-3 and J usage is TRBJ2-1; 10 bases match TRBD2. The CDR3 runs 16 residues. The germline gives CDR1 SGHTA, CDR2 FQGTGA. CDR3 sequence reads: CASSITLAGVANEQFF. The CDR3, as DNA: TGTGCCAGCAGCATAACTCTAGCGGGAGTAGCCAATGAGCAGTTCTTC.

Only one count was recorded for this clone. The rearrangement joins TRBV7-6 to TRBJ2-1; D tentatively reads TRBD1 or TRBD2 (6 bases each). V was pared by 1 base and J by 5 bases, with 15 bases between. There are 16 residues in the CDR3. Germline values: CDR1 SGHVS, CDR2 FNYEAQ. CDR3 sequence: CASSLESGARNNEQFF. The CDR3 region has the DNA TGTGCCAGCAGCTTAGAATCGGGGGCACGAAACAATGAGCAGTTCTTC.

This rearrangement joins TRBV9 to TRBJ1-3; 9 bases fit TRBD1. This CDR3 contains 16 residues. Trimming removed 3 bases from V and 0 bases from J; junction bases left unmatched: 4. CDR1 is SGDLS and CDR2 is YYNGEE in the germline V gene. CDR3 DNA sequence: TGTGCCAGCAGCGCGACAGGGGGGAGCTCTGGAAACACCATATATTTT. Amino acids: CASSATGGSSGNTIYF.